This is a list of T cell receptor beta chains from one sample in a study of blood T cell repertoires in COVID-19. Data came from immunoSEQ multiplex PCR; TCRdb stores just in-frame clones and leaves some out. The table lists 30,000 to 35,000 clones, approximately 92% of them singletons. The specimen was peripheral blood. The receptors stem from a man aged 80 or over with acute or convalescent COVID-19. The CDR3 runs from the conserved cysteine through the conserved F or W. A D gene is named only where the DNA matches it firmly. The size field is filled for only some rows; it gives once, few, many or a size class.

clone_size	v_call	d_call	j_call	cdr3_length	cdr3_aa	cdr3_nt
NA	TRBV6-5	NA	TRBJ2-6	15	CASSYGPTGANVLTF	TGTGCCAGCAGTTACGGGCCGACTGGGGCCAACGTCCTGACTTTC
NA	TRBV27	NA	TRBJ1-5	15	CASSLLSGGREPQHF	TGTGCCAGCAGCCTTTTGAGCGGGGGCAGGGAGCCCCAGCATTTT
NA	TRBV19	NA	TRBJ1-1	13	CASSIVSGNEAFF	TGTGCCAGTAGTATTGTCAGCGGCAATGAAGCTTTCTTT
NA	TRBV19	TRBD1	TRBJ1-4	13	CASSGTGNEKLFF	TGTGCCAGTAGTGGGACAGGGAATGAAAAACTGTTTTTT
NA	TRBV7-9	NA	TRBJ1-2	13	CASSSTGIRGYTF	TGTGCCAGCAGCTCCACAGGGATCCGGGGCTACACCTTC
NA	TRBV6-2/TRBV6-3	TRBD2	TRBJ2-1	16	CASSGLAGAWGNEQFF	TGTGCCAGCAGCGGACTAGCGGGCGCGTGGGGCAATGAGCAGTTCTTC
NA	TRBV7-9	NA	TRBJ1-1	14	CASSPTGMNTEAFF	TGTGCCAGCAGCCCGACAGGTATGAACACTGAAGCTTTCTTT
once	TRBV15	NA	TRBJ2-7	15	CATSRDLLGALEQYF	TGTGCCACCAGCAGAGATCTCCTTGGGGCTCTCGAGCAGTACTTC
NA	TRBV5-1	TRBD2	TRBJ2-2	18	CASSVESGLAGRGRELFF	TGCGCCAGCAGCGTGGAGAGCGGACTAGCGGGGCGGGGTCGGGAGCTGTTTTTT
NA	TRBV15	TRBD2	TRBJ2-4	19	CATSRGRPAGELAKNIQYF	TGTGCCACCAGCAGAGGACGGCCAGCGGGAGAGCTAGCCAAAAACATTCAGTACTTC
NA	TRBV7-8	NA	TRBJ2-7	15	CASSLVRVRSYEQYF	TGTGCCAGCAGCTTAGTGAGGGTACGGTCCTACGAGCAGTACTTC
NA	TRBV27	NA	TRBJ1-6	15	CASSPFGQNGSPLHF	TGTGCCAGCAGTCCATTCGGACAGAACGGTTCACCCCTCCACTTT
NA	TRBV18	NA	TRBJ1-2	16	CASSPEEPGANYGYTF	TGTGCCAGCTCACCGGAGGAGCCAGGGGCTAACTATGGCTACACCTTC
NA	TRBV28	NA	TRBJ2-1	15	CASSPLVEPNNEQFF	TGTGCCAGCAGTCCGCTAGTAGAACCCAACAATGAGCAGTTCTTC
NA	TRBV18	TRBD2	TRBJ2-1	17	CASSPTLAGGGYNEQFF	TGTGCCAGCTCACCAACTTTAGCGGGAGGGGGTTACAATGAGCAGTTCTTC
NA	TRBV30	TRBD1	TRBJ1-2	13	CAWRTGGNYGYTF	TGTGCCTGGAGAACAGGGGGCAACTATGGCTACACCTTC
NA	TRBV7-9	TRBD1	TRBJ1-6	14	CASSLTGVNSPLHF	TGTGCCAGCAGCCTCACAGGGGTTAATTCACCCCTCCACTTT
NA	TRBV3-1/TRBV3-2	TRBD2	TRBJ2-7	15	CASSQDPGLVYEQYF	TGTGCCAGCAGCCAAGATCCTGGACTAGTCTACGAGCAGTACTTC
NA	TRBV6-5	NA	TRBJ1-1	16	CASSSGQLTLNTEAFF	TGTGCCAGCAGTTCGGGACAACTCACCTTGAACACTGAAGCTTTCTTT
medium-sized	TRBV6-5	NA	TRBJ1-2	12	CASNQGVEGYTF	TGTGCCAGCAACCAAGGGGTGGAAGGCTACACCTTC
NA	TRBV10-3	TRBD2	TRBJ2-2	15	CAIRPGLAGAGELFF	TGTGCCATCAGACCGGGACTAGCGGGAGCCGGGGAGCTGTTTTTT
NA	TRBV5-1	TRBD1	TRBJ1-1	16	CASSLGTGALVAEAFF	TGCGCCAGCAGCTTGGGGACAGGGGCTTTAGTGGCTGAAGCTTTCTTT
NA	TRBV6-2/TRBV6-3	NA	TRBJ2-5	13	CASSFEGKETQYF	TGTGCCAGCAGTTTTGAGGGTAAAGAGACCCAGTACTTC
few	TRBV6-1	TRBD1	TRBJ2-1	17	CASSGDRGVRAYNEQFF	TGTGCCAGCAGTGGGGACAGGGGTGTAAGGGCCTACAATGAGCAGTTCTTC
NA	TRBV18	NA	TRBJ2-3	15	CASSKGFGGTDTQYF	TGTGCCAGCTCAAAAGGATTTGGAGGCACAGATACGCAGTATTTT
once	TRBV28	NA	TRBJ1-5	14	CASSLMGGIQPQHF	TGTGCCAGCAGTTTGATGGGGGGAATTCAGCCCCAGCATTTT
NA	TRBV12-3/TRBV12-4	NA	TRBJ2-1	13	CASQSQAANEQFF	TGTGCCAGCCAATCTCAGGCAGCCAATGAGCAGTTCTTC
NA	TRBV2	TRBD1	TRBJ1-2	12	CASSGQGKRYTF	TGTGCCAGCAGTGGACAGGGGAAGCGCTACACCTTC
NA	TRBV7-9	NA	TRBJ2-1	15	CASSQGWKGWDEQFF	TGTGCCAGCAGCCAAGGTTGGAAGGGGTGGGATGAGCAGTTCTTC
NA	TRBV6-6	TRBD1	TRBJ1-6	16	CASRIAGTGGGSPLHF	TGTGCCAGCAGGATTGCCGGGACAGGGGGCGGTTCACCCCTCCACTTT
NA	TRBV11-2	TRBD1	TRBJ2-7	15	CASSASGGAGYEQYF	TGTGCCAGCAGCGCTTCAGGGGGCGCGGGCTACGAGCAGTACTTC
NA	TRBV3-1/TRBV3-2	NA	TRBJ2-7	13	CASSHVEPYEQYF	TGTGCCAGCAGCCATGTGGAGCCCTACGAGCAGTACTTC
NA	TRBV9	TRBD2	TRBJ2-1	16	CASSPPSGRDFNEQFF	TGTGCCAGCAGCCCCCCCAGCGGGAGAGATTTCAATGAGCAGTTCTTC
NA	TRBV5-1	TRBD1	TRBJ1-5	14	CASSPGQGGQPQHF	TGCGCCAGCAGCCCAGGACAGGGGGGTCAGCCCCAGCATTTT
NA	TRBV11-2	TRBD1	TRBJ2-7	16	CASSLWETGAFYEQYF	TGTGCCAGCAGCTTGTGGGAGACAGGGGCGTTCTACGAGCAGTACTTC
once	TRBV27	NA	TRBJ2-1	15	CASSTTTWSVNEQFF	TGTGCCAGCAGTACTACTACCTGGTCGGTCAATGAGCAGTTCTTC
NA	TRBV18	TRBD1	TRBJ1-1	13	CASSPGTETEAFF	TGTGCCAGCTCACCTGGGACAGAAACTGAAGCTTTCTTT
NA	TRBV4-2	NA	TRBJ2-7	20	CASSQDLNRRGTPSSYEQYF	TGTGCCAGCAGCCAAGACCTAAATCGACGGGGGACTCCAAGCTCCTACGAGCAGTACTTC
NA	TRBV6-5	NA	TRBJ2-1	14	CASRLQLSYNEQFF	TGTGCCAGCAGACTTCAACTCTCCTACAATGAGCAGTTCTTC
NA	TRBV6-5	TRBD1	TRBJ2-7	13	CASRPTGGYEQYF	TGTGCCAGCAGACCGACAGGGGGGTACGAGCAGTACTTC
NA	TRBV4-1	TRBD1	TRBJ1-4	16	CASSQDQGVGGEKLFF	TGCGCCAGCAGCCAAGATCAGGGGGTAGGAGGGGAAAAACTGTTTTTT
NA	TRBV5-1	TRBD2	TRBJ2-7	14	CASSPSGPPYEQYF	TGCGCCAGCAGCCCTAGCGGTCCCCCCTACGAGCAGTACTTC
NA	TRBV7-2	TRBD1	TRBJ1-1	14	CASREDRENTEAFF	TGTGCCAGCAGAGAGGACAGGGAAAACACTGAAGCTTTCTTT
NA	TRBV12-2	NA	TRBJ1-2	19	CASRLEVGRGLFSNYGYTF	TGTGCAAGTCGCTTAGAAGTAGGCAGGGGGCTTTTCTCTAACTATGGCTACACCTTC
NA	TRBV27	NA	TRBJ2-7	13	CASSLRGSYEQYF	TGTGCCAGCAGTCTCCGCGGCTCATACGAGCAGTACTTC
once	TRBV6-5	TRBD2	TRBJ2-7	15	CASSTTSGSQPEQYF	TGTGCCAGCAGCACGACTAGCGGGAGTCAACCCGAGCAGTACTTC
NA	TRBV30	NA	TRBJ1-5	12	CAAGVSNQPQHF	TGTGCCGCGGGGGTCAGCAATCAGCCCCAGCATTTT
once	TRBV7-8	TRBD2	TRBJ2-7	16	CASSHPLARRNYEQYF	TGTGCCAGCAGCCATCCACTAGCGCGACGAAACTACGAGCAGTACTTC
NA	TRBV14	TRBD1	TRBJ1-3	22	CASSPRDRDLSGAKSSGNTIYF	TGTGCCAGCAGCCCCCGGGACAGGGATTTGAGCGGTGCAAAGAGCTCTGGAAACACCATATATTTT
NA	TRBV5-1	NA	TRBJ2-1	13	CASSSGEANEQFF	TGCGCCAGCAGTTCGGGAGAGGCCAATGAGCAGTTCTTC
NA	TRBV12-3/TRBV12-4	NA	TRBJ2-5	12	CASSRGQETQYF	TGTGCCAGCAGTCGGGGCCAAGAGACCCAGTACTTC
NA	TRBV5-1	NA	TRBJ2-5	13	CASSLGGIETQYF	TGCGCCAGCAGCTTGGGAGGTATCGAGACCCAGTACTTC
NA	TRBV5-1	NA	TRBJ1-2	15	CASSLGLGANYGYTF	TGCGCCAGCAGCTTGGGACTGGGGGCGAACTATGGCTACACCTTC
NA	TRBV5-1	NA	TRBJ1-4	14	CASTNGGRNEKLFF	TGCGCCAGCACTAACGGGGGAAGGAATGAAAAACTGTTTTTT
NA	TRBV18	TRBD1	TRBJ1-2	14	CASSPDRGLPGYTF	TGTGCCAGCTCACCGGACAGGGGGCTTCCTGGCTACACCTTC
NA	TRBV2	TRBD2	TRBJ2-7	13	CASISGGYYEQYF	TGTGCCAGCATAAGCGGGGGGTACTACGAGCAGTACTTC
NA	TRBV2	TRBD1	TRBJ2-7	13	CASSGTGVGEQYF	TGTGCCAGCAGTGGGACAGGGGTGGGCGAGCAGTACTTC
NA	TRBV18	TRBD2	TRBJ2-1	15	CASSPPSSGRYEQFF	TGTGCCAGCTCACCACCGTCTAGCGGGAGGTATGAGCAGTTCTTC